Listed here are 2 T cell receptor beta chains from one sample, sequenced in a study of shared clonotypes between healthy human individuals. Clones were sequenced by immunoSEQ multiplex PCR, and TCRdb holds only the in-frame ones, with some missing. The table records about 2,200,000 clones, 93% of them present only once. Only CD45RO-negative cells positively selected for CCR7 counted as naive CD8 cells, so terminally differentiated effector memory CD45RA+ cells were excluded. The sequencing input was naive CD8+ T cells from PBMCs. The receptors derive from a man younger than 35 in good health. Some clones in this sample may be carry-over from other donors' samples.

The chain combines TRBV27 with TRBJ2-2, with D hard to call. Trimming stripped 5 bases from V and 4 bases from J, with 14 bases between. Germline lookup yields CDR1 MNHEY and CDR2 SMNVEV (reference sequence). The CDR3 totals 15 residues. The DNA for the CDR3 is TGTGCCAGCAGTCACTCCCCCAGAACCACCGGGGAGCTGTTTTTT. This codes for CASSHSPRTTGELFF.

The genes are TRBV6-1 and TRBJ2-7; TRBD2 matches at 10 bases. The trim removed 4 bases at V and 12 bases at J, leaving 6 bases unmatched. The CDR3 totals 12 residues. In germline, CDR1 is MNHNS, CDR2 SASEGT. CDR3 nucleotides: TGTGCCAGCAGTGTCTCTAGCGGGAGTCCGTACTTC. As protein: CASSVSSGSPYF.